This T cell receptor beta chain was identified during a study of post-analysis software for immune sequencing data. Overall study: Patients with relapsing-remitting, secondary progressive and progressive-relapsing multiple sclerosis courses were all represented. Study-level findings and limits: Those samples that were prepared in the same batch co-clustered strongly by F measure. Patients with multiple sclerosis recorded significantly lower normalized Chao1 diversity than controls, the study found. Patients showed TRBV5-6, TRBV5-1 and TRBV20-1 among four to six TRBV segments more frequent than in controls.

Notes on this clonotype: As yet, its antigen is unknown.

In germline, CDR1 is MGHDK, CDR2 SYGVNS. CDR3 length: 15 residues. V shed 4 bases and J 3 bases; nucleotides not matched to a gene: 5. Unique molecular identifiers had been added to the TCR beta cDNA libraries. When about 0.95 to 10 million T cells were used, they gave hundreds of thousands of cDNA molecules. TCRdb fed the PCR reads into MiXCR, producing one record per CDR3 protein. This table has under 900,000 distinct CDR3 sequences, approximately 53% appearing once. V usage is TRBV25-1 and J usage is TRBJ1-2, with 10 bases fitting TRBD1. The sequence was collected from a girl between 5 and 17 years old with multiple sclerosis. Sequenced sample: blood. The CDR3 region is CASSGQGAQDYGYTF. The CDR3 nucleotides read TGTGCCAGCAGTGGACAGGGGGCGCAGGACTATGGCTACACCTTC.